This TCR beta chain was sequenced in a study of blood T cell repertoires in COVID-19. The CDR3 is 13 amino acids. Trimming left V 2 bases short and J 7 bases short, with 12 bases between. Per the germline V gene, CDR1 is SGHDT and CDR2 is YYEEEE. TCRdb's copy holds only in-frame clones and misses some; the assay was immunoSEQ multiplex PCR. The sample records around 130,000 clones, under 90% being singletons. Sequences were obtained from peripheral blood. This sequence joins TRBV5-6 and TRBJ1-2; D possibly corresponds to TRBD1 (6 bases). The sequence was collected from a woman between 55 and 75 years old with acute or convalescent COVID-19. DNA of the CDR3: TGTGCCAGCAGCTTAGGGGGGGATGGTGGCTACACCTTC. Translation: CASSLGGDGGYTF. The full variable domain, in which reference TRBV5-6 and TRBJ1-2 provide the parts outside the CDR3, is DAGVTQSPTHLIKTRGQQVTLRCSPKSGHDTVSWYQQALGQGPQFIFQYYEEEERQRGNFPDRFSGHQFPNYSSELNVNALLLGDSALYLCASSLGGDGGYTFGSGTRLTVV.